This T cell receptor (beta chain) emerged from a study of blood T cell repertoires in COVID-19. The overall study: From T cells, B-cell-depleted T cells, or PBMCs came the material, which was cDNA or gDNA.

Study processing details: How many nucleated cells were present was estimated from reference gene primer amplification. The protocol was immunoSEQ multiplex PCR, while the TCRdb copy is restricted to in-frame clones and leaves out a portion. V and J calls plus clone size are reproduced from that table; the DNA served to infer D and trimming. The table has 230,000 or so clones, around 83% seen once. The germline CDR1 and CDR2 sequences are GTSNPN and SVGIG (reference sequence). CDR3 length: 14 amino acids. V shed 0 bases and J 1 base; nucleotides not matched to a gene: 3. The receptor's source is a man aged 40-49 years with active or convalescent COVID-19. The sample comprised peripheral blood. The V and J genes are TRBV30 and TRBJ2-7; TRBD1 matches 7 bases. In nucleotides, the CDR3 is TGTGCCTGGAGTGTGGGACAGATATCCTACGAGCAGTACTTC. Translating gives CAWSVGQISYEQYF. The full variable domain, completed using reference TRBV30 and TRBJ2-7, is SQTIHQWPATLVQPVGSPLSLECTVEGTSNPNLYWYRQAAGRGLQLLFYSVGIGQISSEVPQNLSASRPQDRQFILSSKKLLLSDSGFYLCAWSVGQISYEQYFGPGTRLTVT.